The sequence of this T cell receptor (beta chain) was determined in a study of blood T cell repertoires in COVID-19. For the study at large: Acute-phase and convalescent COVID-19 samples originated in the United States, Italy and Spain. T cells, B-cell-depleted T cells, or PBMCs provided the cDNA or gDNA that served as material.

Study members were between roughly 18 and 90 years old and lived in fewer than 30 US regions. Cohort 3 recovered donors had two negative PCRs, clearance, or symptom resolution. Sequencing was performed with immunoSEQ multiplex PCR; in TCRdb, only in-frame clones are kept and a portion is missing. The profile shows more than 110,000 clones, about 79% of them singletons. Losses at the gene ends were 6 bases for V and 4 bases for J; bases not matched to a gene: 9. CDR3 size: 15 residues. The V gene's germline CDR1 is SEHNR and CDR2 FQNEAQ (reference sequence). Specimen: PBMCs or T cells enriched from blood (not recorded which). This receptor was taken from a woman aged 50 to 65 who had recovered from COVID-19. The chain links TRBV7-9 to TRBJ1-2, with 9 bases lining up with TRBD1. In DNA form, the CDR3 reads TGTGCCAGCAGTTCACAGGGGGCGGTTGGCTATGGCTACACCTTC. This encodes CASSSQGAVGYGYTF.